The 11 T cell receptor beta chains presented below share a single source sample, sequenced in a study of T-cell memory formation after mild COVID-19. TCRdb reprocessed the 5' RACE reads via MiXCR and lists one record per CDR3 protein. The sample records about 90,000 distinct CDR3 sequences, over 13% being singletons. The sequenced sample was PBMCs or a T cell subset sorted from them (not recorded which). The origin of the receptors is a man aged 18 to 29 who had mild COVID-19 (a few samples of this study predate the infection). Cell type and time point are not known.

This clonotype was counted between two and nine times. The V gene is TRBV20-1, the J gene TRBJ2-7, with D possibly being TRBD1 (6 bases). V lost 0 bases to trimming and J lost 3 bases, with 9 bases between them. The CDR3 spans 13 residues. Germline V lookup: CDR1 DFQATT, CDR2 SNEGSKA (reference sequence). CDR3 DNA sequence: TGCAGTGCTAGAGATCAGGGGAGCTACGAGCAGTACTTC. Residues: CSARDQGSYEQYF.

This clonotype was observed a handful of times. The genes are TRBV27 and TRBJ1-1; D unresolved. The CDR3 sequence is 12 residues long. Germline CDR1 reads MNHEY; CDR2 reads SMNVEV (reference sequence). Trimming cost V 6 bases and J 8 bases, with 13 bases left between them. This CDR3 is CASSWASGEAFF. The CDR3 region has the DNA TGTGCCAGCAGCTGGGCAAGCGGAGAAGCTTTCTTT.

This clonotype was seen a few times. The chain employs TRBV19 and TRBJ2-1, with no clear D. The CDR3 contains 15 residues. Germline V CDR1 and CDR2: LNHDA, SQIVND (reference sequence). V was trimmed by 1 base and J by 2 bases, leaving 9 bases between them. CDR3 nucleotides: TGTGCCAGTAGTATAGCCCCCTCCACCTACAATGAGCAGTTCTTC. This translates into CASSIAPSTYNEQFF.

In this sample, this clonotype turned up a few times. The J gene is TRBJ2-3, the V gene TRBV10-3, with a tentative D call TRBD1 (6 bases). The germline V gene has CDR1 ENHRY and CDR2 SYGVKD. V gave up 3 bases and J gave up 4 bases, with 14 bases separating them. This CDR3 is built from 15 residues. CDR3 in amino acids: CAISEGTRSADTQYF. The CDR3 coding sequence is TGTGCCATCAGTGAAGGGACACGTTCTGCAGATACGCAGTATTTT.

As regards this clonotype: Given a much more abundant clone one base away, this may be a read error. The CDR3 coding sequence is TGTGCCAGCAGTTACGGCAGCACTGAAGCTTTCTTT. Translated: CASSYGSTEAFF. The chain recombines TRBV6-6 with TRBJ1-1; unclear D gene. Per germline, CDR1 MNHNY and CDR2 SVGAGI (reference sequence). The CDR3 loop spans 12 amino acids. The V gene lost 2 bases and the J gene lost 4 bases, with 5 bases spanning the gap.

This rearrangement joins TRBV6-5 to TRBJ2-2; TRBD1 matches 8 bases. Germline loops: CDR1 MNHEY, CDR2 SVGAGI. This CDR3 has 16 amino acids. J lost 4 bases, V lost 6 bases, and 10 bases had no gene match. The CDR3 spells CASSPFQGASTGELFF. Written as DNA, the CDR3 is TGTGCCAGCAGCCCTTTCCAGGGGGCGAGCACCGGGGAGCTGTTTTTT.

The gene calls are TRBV5-6 and TRBJ2-7, with 9 bases matching TRBD1. The CDR3 consists of 14 residues. Unmatched junction bases numbered 5, after V lost 4 bases and J lost 3 bases. Germline loops: CDR1 SGHDT, CDR2 YYEEEE. CDR3 loop: CASSRRDRVYEQYF. The CDR3 nucleotides read TGTGCCAGCAGCCGCCGGGACAGGGTCTACGAGCAGTACTTC. The whole variable domain, remainder taken from reference TRBV5-6 and TRBJ2-7, is DAGVTQSPTHLIKTRGQQVTLRCSPKSGHDTVSWYQQALGQGPQFIFQYYEEEERQRGNFPDRFSGHQFPNYSSELNVNALLLGDSALYLCASSRRDRVYEQYFGPGTRLTVT.

This clonotype was observed many times. The genes are TRBV6-2 or TRBV6-3 and TRBJ2-3, with D hard to call. The CDR3 is 13 residues long. Per germline, CDR1 MNHEY and CDR2 SVGEGT. V shed 0 bases and J shed 0 bases, with 1 base lying between them. The DNA for the CDR3 is TGTGCCAGCAGTTACTCCAGCACAGATACGCAGTATTTT. It encodes CASSYSSTDTQYF.

The rearrangement links TRBV6-5 to TRBJ2-2, with D maybe TRBD1 (6 bases). This CDR3 has 15 residues. Germline CDR1 and CDR2: MNHEY and SVGAGI. The V gene lost 5 bases and the J gene lost 5 bases, with 15 bases spanning the gap. The CDR3 sequence: CASSGYRAGTGELFF. The DNA for the CDR3 is TGTGCCAGCAGTGGCTACAGGGCGGGTACCGGGGAGCTGTTTTTT.

This clonotype was detected only a few times. The V and J genes are TRBV6-6 and TRBJ1-2; D not certain. CDR1 and CDR2 (germline): MNHNY, SVGAGI (reference sequence). This CDR3 has 15 amino acids. Trimming cost V 2 bases and J 0 bases, with 10 bases left between them. CDR3 protein: CASSYPLGANYGYTF. In nucleotides, the CDR3 is TGTGCCAGCAGTTACCCGCTCGGCGCTAACTATGGCTACACCTTC.

This rearrangement joins TRBV27 to TRBJ2-2, with a possible D match to TRBD1 (6 bases). The V gene lost 7 bases and the J gene lost 0 bases, with 15 bases spanning the gap. The germline gives CDR1 MNHEY, CDR2 SMNVEV (reference sequence). The CDR3 covers 16 residues. CDR3 amino acids: CASTFVGTPNTGELFF. As DNA, the CDR3 is TGTGCCAGCACCTTTGTCGGGACACCGAACACCGGGGAGCTGTTTTTT.